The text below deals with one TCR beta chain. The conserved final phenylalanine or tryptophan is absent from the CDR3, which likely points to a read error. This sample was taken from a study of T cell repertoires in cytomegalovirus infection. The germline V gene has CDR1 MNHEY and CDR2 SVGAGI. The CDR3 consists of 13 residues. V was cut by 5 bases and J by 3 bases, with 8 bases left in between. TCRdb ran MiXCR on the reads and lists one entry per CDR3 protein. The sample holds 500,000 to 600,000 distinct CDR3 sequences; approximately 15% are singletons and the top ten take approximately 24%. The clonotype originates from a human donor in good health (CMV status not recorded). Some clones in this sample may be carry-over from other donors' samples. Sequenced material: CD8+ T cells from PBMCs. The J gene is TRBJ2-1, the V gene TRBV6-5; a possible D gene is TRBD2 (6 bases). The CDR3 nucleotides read TGTGCCAGCAGTCCGGGACTCTACAATGAGCAGTTCTCC. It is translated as CASSPGLYNEQFS.